This T cell receptor beta chain was obtained from a study of blood T cell repertoires in COVID-19. Only in-frame clones appear in the TCRdb table, and some are missing; sequencing was by immunoSEQ multiplex PCR. Of around 400,000 clones listed, approximately 90% are singletons. The CDR3 consists of 15 residues. Germline CDR1 and CDR2: SGHNT and YENEEA. The V end lost 4 bases, the J end lost 3 bases, and 15 bases lay between the germline ends. The receptor was derived from a woman aged 18-29 years who had been exposed to COVID-19. This sequence joins TRBV11-3 and TRBJ1-1; D perhaps matches TRBD1 (6 bases). Sequenced sample: PBMCs or T cells enriched from blood (not recorded which). The CDR3 DNA reads as TGTGCCAGCAGCTCGGGGGGGGCTGGGGACACTGAAGCTTTCTTT. Amino acids: CASSSGGAGDTEAFF.